This TCR beta chain was sequenced during a study of T-cell reconstitution after alpha-beta-depleted transplantation in children. Molecular barcoding with unique molecular identifiers was used for the TCRbeta library. TCRdb re-analysed the PCR reads in MiXCR, keeping a single row per CDR3 protein. The top ten hold over 10% of the sample, which has some 200,000 distinct CDR3 sequences, about 14% seen once. Many counts were recorded for this clonotype. The receptor comes from a human donor who donated a stem cell graft to a child with acute lymphoblastic leukemia. Sequenced here: PBMCs from the stem cell graft donor, sampled from the stem cell graft.

CDR3 region: CASRKGQGPAQETQYF. The CDR3 bases are TGTGCCAGCAGGAAAGGACAGGGCCCGGCTCAAGAGACCCAGTACTTC. This chain links TRBV5-5 with TRBJ2-5; 8 nucleotides agree with TRBD1. J gave up 2 bases and V 5 bases, and 11 bases lay outside the gene matches. Germline CDR1 is SGHKS and CDR2 is YYEKEE (reference sequence). The CDR3 length is 16 residues. The whole variable domain, remainder taken from reference TRBV5-5 and TRBJ2-5, is DAGVTQSPTHLIKTRGQQVTLRCSPISGHKSVSWYQQVLGQGPQFIFQYYEKEERGRGNFPDRFSARQFPNYSSELNVNALLLGDSALYLCASRKGQGPAQETQYFGPGTRLLVL.